A selection of T cell receptor beta chains follows, all from one sample in a study of Ad26.COV2.S vaccination and SARS-CoV-2 variants. Using immunoSEQ multiplex PCR, the repertoire was profiled, and TCRdb retains in-frame clones only, with some absent. The table includes about 440,000 clones, roughly 85% detected once. The starting material was peripheral blood, obtained in a trial of Ad26.COV2.S vaccine versus placebo. The origin of the receptors is a person aged 18-65 years who received the Ad26.COV2.S COVID-19 vaccine or a placebo. CDR3s include the opening cysteine and the closing phenylalanine or tryptophan. Fields, in order: clone size, V gene, J gene, CDR3 length, D gene, CDR3 DNA, CDR3 protein. A D gene is named only where the DNA matches it firmly. Where a row states a size, it is once, few, many or the class of an expanded clone; other rows omit it.

.	TRBV28	TRBJ1-2	15	.	TGTGCCAGCTATTCCGGGGCCTATTCGGGCTATGGCTACACCTTC	CASYSGAYSGYGYTF
.	TRBV18	TRBJ2-5	12	TRBD1	TGTGCCAGCTCTCTCTCAGGGGGGACCCAGTACTTC	CASSLSGGTQYF
.	TRBV30	TRBJ2-7	13	.	TGTGCCTGGAGTGTAAACAGGGCTTACGAGCAGTACTTC	CAWSVNRAYEQYF
.	TRBV29-1	TRBJ2-5	12	TRBD1	TGCAGCGTCTTAGGACAGGGACAGACCCAGTACTTC	CSVLGQGQTQYF
.	TRBV30	TRBJ2-6	14	.	TGTGCCTGGAGGAGGATCTCTGGGGCCAACGTCCTGACTTTC	CAWRRISGANVLTF
.	TRBV7-6	TRBJ2-1	15	.	TGTGCCAGCAGCTTAGGCTTGGCGGCCAACAATGAGCAGTTCTTC	CASSLGLAANNEQFF
.	TRBV19	TRBJ2-7	19	TRBD2	TGTGCCAGTAGTATTCGCCCCCGTGGACTAGCGGGAGGAAACTACGAGCAGTACTTC	CASSIRPRGLAGGNYEQYF
.	TRBV6-5	TRBJ2-7	14	TRBD2	TGTGCCAGCCTATCTAGCGGGAGGACCTACGAGCAGTACTTC	CASLSSGRTYEQYF
.	TRBV19	TRBJ1-2	15	.	TGTGCCAGTAGCATCGGAGGGGACAATGGCTATGGCTACACCTTC	CASSIGGDNGYGYTF
.	TRBV28	TRBJ2-2	13	.	TGTGCCAGCAGTCCGCACGCCACCGGGGAGCTGTTTTTT	CASSPHATGELFF
once	TRBV2	TRBJ1-1	17	TRBD1	TGTGCCAGCAGTGACATTTCCGGGACAGGCATGAACACTGAAGCTTTCTTT	CASSDISGTGMNTEAFF
.	TRBV18	TRBJ2-3	13	.	TGTGCCAGCTCACCAAGTGAGGGAGATACGCAGTATTTT	CASSPSEGDTQYF
few	TRBV28	TRBJ1-5	15	TRBD1	TGTGCCAGCAGTTTAGTTCGGCAGGGGGTCAAGCCCCAGCATTTT	CASSLVRQGVKPQHF
once	TRBV9	TRBJ2-2	12	.	TGTGCCAGCAGCGTAAGCCCCGGGGAGCTGTTTTTT	CASSVSPGELFF
.	TRBV30	TRBJ2-1	14	TRBD2	TGTGCCGGTAGCGCGGGAGCCATGAGCTTAGGCCAGTTCTTC	CAGSAGAMSLGQFF
once	TRBV7-8	TRBJ1-1	16	.	TGTGCCAGCAGTTCCGGGGGGATCGCCACAGTCACTGAAGCTTTCTTT	CASSSGGIATVTEAFF
.	TRBV7-2	TRBJ1-1	14	.	TGTGCCAGCAGCTTAGCCAAGAAGGGGGGTACGGCTTTCTTT	CASSLAKKGGTAFF
.	TRBV4-3	TRBJ1-1	16	.	TGCGCCAGCAGCCAAGATATCACAGGAGCGAACACTGAAGCTTTCTTT	CASSQDITGANTEAFF
.	TRBV24-1	TRBJ2-2	22	TRBD2	TGTGCCACCAGTGACACCCGTGGACTAGCGGGCTCCGTGAATGGGTACACCGGGGAGCTGTTTTTT	CATSDTRGLAGSVNGYTGELFF
once	TRBV19	TRBJ1-2	17	.	TGTGCCAGTAGTCCGAGGCCCCCAAACGGCGGCCCATATGGCTACACCTTC	CASSPRPPNGGPYGYTF
.	TRBV7-8	TRBJ1-6	15	TRBD1	TGTGCCAGCAGCCCAAGACAGGGGACGAATTCACCCCTCCACTTT	CASSPRQGTNSPLHF
.	TRBV4-1	TRBJ1-6	15	.	TGCGCCAGCAGCCAAGATTGGGGGGGTCAGTCACCCCTCCACTTT	CASSQDWGGQSPLHF
.	TRBV6-6	TRBJ1-1	13	.	TGTGCCAGCAGTTACGGGGGGTTAGCTGAAGCTTTCTTT	CASSYGGLAEAFF
.	TRBV30	TRBJ1-3	13	.	TGTGCCTGGAGTGCGTTTTTCCCAAACACCATATATTTT	CAWSAFFPNTIYF
once	TRBV28	TRBJ2-1	14	.	TGTGCCAGCAGTATCGGGGGATTTTACAATGAGCAGTTCTTC	CASSIGGFYNEQFF
.	TRBV11-2	TRBJ2-1	15	TRBD2	TGTGCCAGCAGCTTTGGAGCGGGAGGGCACAATGAGCAGTTCTTC	CASSFGAGGHNEQFF
.	TRBV13	TRBJ2-5	15	.	TGTGCCAGCAGGACAGGAGGGGCGAAGCAAGAGACCCAGTACTTC	CASRTGGAKQETQYF
.	TRBV19	TRBJ2-5	14	.	TGTGCCAGTAGTATAGGATCACCTGGGGAGACCCAGTACTTC	CASSIGSPGETQYF
once	TRBV18	TRBJ2-7	14	.	TGTGCCAGCTCACCATTAGGGACGGCCTACGAGCAGTACTTC	CASSPLGTAYEQYF
.	TRBV7-9	TRBJ1-6	16	TRBD1	TGTGCCAGCAGCCCCTCGGGACAGGGGGCGGCTTCACCCCTCCACTTT	CASSPSGQGAASPLHF
.	TRBV19	TRBJ1-4	13	.	TGTGCCAGTCGGCGGCAGGACCGAGAAAAACTGTTTTTT	CASRRQDREKLFF
.	TRBV30	TRBJ1-1	13	.	TGTGCCTGGAGTGTCCAGTCGTGGGCTGAAGCTTTCTTT	CAWSVQSWAEAFF
.	TRBV10-2	TRBJ1-2	13	.	TGCGCCAGCCGGACAGATGCTAACTATGGCTACACCTTC	CASRTDANYGYTF
.	TRBV28	TRBJ1-2	15	.	TGTGCCAGCACCCTCGACCCGCGGGGAAACTATGGCTACACCTTC	CASTLDPRGNYGYTF
.	TRBV12-3/TRBV12-4	TRBJ2-7	12	.	TGTGCCACAGGGGAATCATACTACGAGCAGTACTTC	CATGESYYEQYF
.	TRBV5-1	TRBJ2-7	13	TRBD1	TGCGCCAGCAGCTCGGGACAGCCCAGCGAGCAGTACTTC	CASSSGQPSEQYF
.	TRBV3-1/TRBV3-2	TRBJ2-1	15	TRBD2	TGTGCCAGCAGCCCGCTAGCGGGAGGATTTGTTGAGCAGTTCTTC	CASSPLAGGFVEQFF
.	TRBV2	TRBJ2-7	14	TRBD1	TGTGCCAGCAGTAAAGGGGGCGCCTCCTACGAGCAGTACTTC	CASSKGGASYEQYF
few	TRBV7-2	TRBJ1-5	14	.	TGTGCCAGCAGCTTCGGTCAGCCCGGTCAGCCCCAGCATTTT	CASSFGQPGQPQHF
.	TRBV5-1	TRBJ2-1	17	TRBD2	TGCGCCAGCAGCTTGACTGTCGCGGGAGCGGGCTACAATGAGCAGTTCTTC	CASSLTVAGAGYNEQFF
.	TRBV19	TRBJ1-5	14	.	TGTGCCAGTAGTATTCCCTCGGAGAATCAGCCCCAGCATTTT	CASSIPSENQPQHF
.	TRBV30	TRBJ2-5	14	TRBD1	TGTGCCTGGAGCAGGACAGGGGTTCAAGAGACCCAGTACTTC	CAWSRTGVQETQYF
.	TRBV7-2	TRBJ2-2	15	TRBD2	TGTGCCAGCGGCCGGGAGGGCCTTATCACCGGGGAGCTGTTTTTT	CASGREGLITGELFF
.	TRBV11-2	TRBJ1-1	16	.	TGTGCCAGCAGCAACAGACGACAGATCGGCGCCACTGAAGCTTTCTTT	CASSNRRQIGATEAFF
.	TRBV7-9	TRBJ2-1	16	TRBD2	TGTGCCAGCAGCCAACAAGGGCCCCTAGCGGGAGGTGAGCAGTTCTTC	CASSQQGPLAGGEQFF
.	TRBV19	TRBJ1-2	15	TRBD1	TGTGCCAGTAGTATCCGGGGACAGAAGGTCTATGGCTACACCTTC	CASSIRGQKVYGYTF
.	TRBV19	TRBJ2-1	12	.	TGTGCCACCGGGGGAGAAAACAATGAGCAGTTCTTC	CATGGENNEQFF
.	TRBV5-4	TRBJ2-6	16	TRBD1	TGTGCCAGCAGCCCGGTGACAGGGAGAGGGGCCAACGTCCTGACTTTC	CASSPVTGRGANVLTF